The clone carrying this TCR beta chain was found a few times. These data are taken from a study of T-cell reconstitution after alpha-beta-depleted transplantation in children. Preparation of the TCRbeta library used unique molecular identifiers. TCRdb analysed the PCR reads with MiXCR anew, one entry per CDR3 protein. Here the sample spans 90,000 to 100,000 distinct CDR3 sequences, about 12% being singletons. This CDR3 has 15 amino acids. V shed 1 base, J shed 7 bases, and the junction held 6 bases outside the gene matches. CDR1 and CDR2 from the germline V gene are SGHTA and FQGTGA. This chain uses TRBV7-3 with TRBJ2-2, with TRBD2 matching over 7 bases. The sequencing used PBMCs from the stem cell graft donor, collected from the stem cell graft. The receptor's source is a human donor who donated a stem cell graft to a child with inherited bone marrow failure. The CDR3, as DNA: TGTGCCAGCAGCTTAAGCGTGGCTAGCGGCGGGGAGCTGTTTTTT. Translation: CASSLSVASGGELFF.